These 9 T cell receptor beta chains originate from one sample sequenced in a study of CD8+ T cells in alopecia areata. Isolated RNA was reverse transcribed into cDNA used as the sequencing template. Clones were sequenced by immunoSEQ multiplex PCR, and TCRdb holds only the in-frame ones, with some missing. This sample has about 150,000 clones, with about three fifths found just once. Indicated treatment: oral pan-JAK inhibitor, 5-10 mg twice daily. Sequenced material: CD4+ T cells sorted from blood, taken at week 4, from a patient treated with tofacitinib. These receptor sequences come from a human donor with alopecia areata.

The chain recombines TRBV25-1 with TRBJ1-2; TRBD1 agrees at 9 bases. The CDR3 spans 15 residues. V lost 6 bases and J lost 2; bases outside the gene matches: 7. Germline V gene lookup returns CDR1 MGHDK and CDR2 SYGVNS. This CDR3 is CASRRAGTGNYGYTF. Here the CDR3 DNA reads TGTGCCAGCAGAAGAGCCGGGACAGGGAACTATGGCTACACCTTC.

The J gene is TRBJ2-7, the V gene TRBV7-2, with 7 bases that match TRBD2. Germline assignment: CDR1 SGHTA and CDR2 FQGNSA. The CDR3 extends over 16 amino acids. J gave up 0 bases and V 2 bases, and 7 bases lay outside the gene matches. CDR3 amino acids: CASSLNSGGSSYEQYF. CDR3 nucleotide sequence: TGTGCCAGCAGCTTAAATTCCGGGGGGTCCTCCTACGAGCAGTACTTC.

The V and J genes are TRBV29-1 and TRBJ2-1; D could derive from TRBD1 or TRBD2 (6 bases each). This CDR3 region has 15 residues. Germline V gives CDR1 SQVTM, CDR2 ANQGSEA. V was trimmed by 4 bases and J by 2 bases, leaving 15 bases between them. The CDR3 reads CSVVGARGPYNEQFF. The CDR3 bases are TGCAGCGTTGTGGGGGCGCGGGGACCCTACAATGAGCAGTTCTTC.

CDR3 nucleotides: TGCAGCGTTGAAGATGGGGGACGGGCAAACTACGAGCAGTACTTC. Protein: CSVEDGGRANYEQYF. The chain has TRBV29-1 and TRBJ2-7; the D gene could be TRBD1 or TRBD2 (5 bases each). With 0 bases removed from V and 3 bases from J, the gap between germline ends came to 15 bases. The CDR3 totals 15 residues. From germline, CDR1 is SQVTM and CDR2 ANQGSEA.

This chain joins TRBV4-1 and TRBJ2-2; no reliable D call. The CDR3 is 14 amino acids. Deletions cut 3 bases from V and 0 bases from J, with 5 bases between. Germline V CDR1 and CDR2: MGHRA, YSYEKL. CDR3 in DNA: TGCGCCAGCAGCCAGTTTGCGAACACCGGGGAGCTGTTTTTT. This translates into CASSQFANTGELFF.

V is TRBV7-8 and J is TRBJ1-2, with 8 bases identical to TRBD1. With V trimmed by 0 bases and J by 8 bases, 5 bases remained unmatched. This CDR3 spans 14 amino acids. Per the germline V gene, CDR1 is SGHVS and CDR2 is FQNEAQ. CDR3 sequence reads: CASSLALRGHGYTF. CDR3 nucleotides: TGTGCCAGCAGCTTAGCGCTCAGGGGGCACGGCTACACCTTC.

This sequence joins TRBV29-1 and TRBJ2-6; 7 bases are a match to TRBD1. The germline gives CDR1 SQVTM, CDR2 ANQGSEA. The CDR3 runs to 18 residues. The ends lost 6 bases at V and 2 bases at J; junction bases unmatched: 16. The CDR3 loop is CSVSQGPTGSPGANVLTF. CDR3 DNA sequence: TGCAGCGTAAGTCAGGGCCCGACAGGGTCCCCTGGGGCCAACGTCCTGACTTTC.

Concerning this clone: Other DNA sequences from this sample encode an identical CDR3 as well. The chain has TRBV7-9 and TRBJ1-4; the D is unclear. The V end was cut by 1 base, the J end by 8 bases, with 5 bases between. The germline V gene encodes CDR1 SEHNR and CDR2 FQNEAQ (reference sequence). This CDR3 contains 12 residues. The CDR3 nucleotides are TGTGCCAGCAGCTTAGTACGGGAAAAACTGTTTTTT. This codes for CASSLVREKLFF.

This chain connects TRBV7-9 to TRBJ1-2; tentatively, D is TRBD1 (6 bases). The CDR3 runs to 14 residues. V was shortened by 2 bases and J by 8 bases, with 15 bases between the two germline ends. CDR1 and CDR2 from the germline V gene are SEHNR and FQNEAQ (reference sequence). Written as DNA, the CDR3 is TGTGCCAGCAGCTTATCAGGGGCGCCAGGAGGCTACACCTTC. This codes for CASSLSGAPGGYTF.